These 32 T cell receptor beta chains were sequenced from one sample in a study of T cell repertoires in cytomegalovirus infection. TCRdb fed the reads into MiXCR, producing one record per CDR3 protein. The data contain hundreds of thousands of distinct CDR3 sequences, more than 8% of them singletons. Sample: PBMCs. These receptors originate from a human donor in good health (CMV status not recorded). Some clones in this sample may be carry-over from other donors' samples.

This clonotype was picked up many times. The V gene is TRBV7-2, the J gene TRBJ2-7, with 8 bases aligning to TRBD2. Germline CDR1 reads SGHTA; CDR2 reads FQGNSA. With V trimmed by 5 bases and J by 6 bases, 12 bases remained unmatched. The CDR3 is made up of 15 amino acids. The CDR3 bases are TGTGCCAGCAGCCTCCGGTCGGGGGGGCTTAGCGAGCAGTACTTC. It yields the protein CASSLRSGGLSEQYF.

This clonotype has at least ten counts. DNA of the CDR3: TGTGCCAGCAGCCCGGGACGGCGGGGCGGCAATCAGCCCCAGCATTTT. Its protein is CASSPGRRGGNQPQHF. This chain uses TRBV7-2 with TRBJ1-5; TRBD1 might be the D (5 bases). V lost 5 bases to trimming and J lost 2 bases, with 16 bases between them. The CDR3 is 16 amino acids. Looked up from germline, CDR1 is SGHTA and CDR2 is FQGNSA. The complete variable domain, with remaining parts taken from reference TRBV7-2 and TRBJ1-5, reads GAGVSQSPSNKVTEKGKDVELRCDPISGHTALYWYRQSLGQGLEFLIYFQGNSAPDKSGLPSDRFSAERTGGSVSTLTIQRTQQEDSAVYLCASSPGRRGGNQPQHFGDGTRLSIL.

This clonotype was seen repeatedly, ten times or more. The gene calls are TRBV20-1 and TRBJ2-7; the D gene is possibly TRBD2 (6 bases). The CDR3 loop spans 12 amino acids. CDR1 is DFQATT, CDR2 SNEGSKA, per germline (reference sequence). V shed 3 bases and J shed 4 bases, with 10 bases lying between them. The CDR3 nucleotides are TGCAGTGCTAGTACTAGCAGTTACGAGCAGTACTTC. Protein sequence: CSASTSSYEQYF.

The CDR3 loop is CSAPKRQTHNEQFF. CDR3 nucleotides: TGCAGTGCTCCTAAAAGACAGACTCACAATGAGCAGTTCTTC. The gene calls are TRBV20-1 and TRBJ2-1; maybe TRBD1 (5 bases). The CDR3 spans 14 residues. Trimming cost V 5 bases and J 5 bases, with 16 bases left between them. The V gene's germline CDR1 is DFQATT and CDR2 SNEGSKA (reference sequence).

The chain has TRBV7-2 and TRBJ2-1, with D perhaps being TRBD1 or TRBD2 (5 bases each). Trimming shortened V by 6 bases and J by 9 bases, and 18 bases separated the two germline ends. CDR1 SGHTA and CDR2 FQGNSA come from the germline V gene. CDR3 length: 14 residues. The CDR3 is CASSFKGPLFEQFF. CDR3 nucleotide sequence: TGTGCCAGCAGTTTCAAGGGACCCCTATTTGAGCAGTTCTTC.

The chain uses TRBV18 and TRBJ2-5; maybe TRBD1 (5 bases). Germline values: CDR1 KGHSH, CDR2 LQKENI. The ends were cut back, 2 bases at V and 3 bases at J, with 10 bases in the middle. The CDR3 sequence is 14 residues long. CDR3 region: CASSPWGSKETQYF. In DNA form, the CDR3 reads TGTGCCAGCTCACCATGGGGCAGTAAAGAGACCCAGTACTTC.

This clonotype was counted only a few times. The J gene is TRBJ2-6, the V gene TRBV20-1; 11 bases align to TRBD1. The CDR3 extends over 17 amino acids. The V gene end was trimmed by 6 bases and the J gene end by 1 base; junction bases not matched to a gene: 8. The germline CDR1 and CDR2 sequences are DFQATT and SNEGSKA (reference sequence). CDR3 protein: CSAPGGTGGSGANVLTF. The CDR3 nucleotides are TGCAGTGCCCCCGGGGGGACAGGGGGATCTGGGGCCAACGTCCTGACTTTC.

This clonotype has ten or more counts. The chain employs TRBV7-2 and TRBJ2-3; maybe TRBD1 (5 bases). CDR1 SGHTA and CDR2 FQGNSA come from the germline V gene. Trimming pared 1 base from V and 3 bases from J, leaving 5 bases between. The CDR3 sequence is 13 residues long. The CDR3 here is CASSLEGTDTQYF. CDR3 DNA sequence: TGTGCCAGCAGCTTAGAGGGGACAGATACGCAGTATTTT.

V usage is TRBV7-2 and J usage is TRBJ2-2; D remains ambiguous. V lost 5 bases to trimming and J lost 3 bases, with 7 bases between them. The CDR3 is 13 amino acids. Germline CDR1 reads SGHTA; CDR2 reads FQGNSA. The CDR3: CASSTYYTGELFF. The CDR3 DNA is TGTGCCAGCAGCACCTACTACACCGGGGAGCTGTTTTTT.

V usage is TRBV15 and J usage is TRBJ2-3; 9 bases align to TRBD2. After removal of 3 bases from V and 9 bases from J, the junction contained 10 bases not matched to a gene. Germline CDR1 is LNHNV and CDR2 is YYDKDF (reference sequence). The CDR3 contains 15 residues. The chain's CDR3 is CATSRVAGEFRTQYF. The CDR3 DNA follows: TGTGCCACCAGCAGGGTAGCGGGAGAGTTTCGGACGCAGTATTTT.

This clonotype was seen at least ten times. CDR3: CASSLARGHAEAFF. The CDR3 coding sequence is TGTGCCAGCAGCTTAGCCAGGGGGCACGCCGAAGCTTTCTTT. The rearrangement joins TRBV7-6 to TRBJ1-1; 8 nucleotides line up with TRBD1. Trimming took 0 bases from V and 8 from J; bases not matched to a gene: 5. CDR1 SGHVS and CDR2 FNYEAQ come from the germline V gene. CDR3 length: 14 amino acids.

V and J are TRBV11-1 and TRBJ1-2, with D hard to call. This CDR3 region has 12 residues. Per germline, CDR1 SGHAT and CDR2 FQDESV (reference sequence). Trimming took 5 bases from V and 5 from J, leaving 9 bases between them. CDR3 loop: CASSPVGYGYTF. CDR3 DNA: TGTGCCAGCAGCCCGGTTGGGTATGGCTACACCTTC.

This clonotype showed up just a few times. The V call is TRBV15, the J call TRBJ1-3; 9 bases are a match to TRBD1. The CDR3 spans 16 residues. The germline CDR1 and CDR2 sequences are LNHNV and YYDKDF (reference sequence). The J segment lost 4 bases and the V segment lost 3 bases, leaving 7 bases of the junction unmatched. The CDR3 reads CATSSANRGHGNTIYF. In nucleotides, the CDR3 is TGTGCCACCAGCAGCGCTAACAGGGGGCACGGAAACACCATATATTTT.

This clonotype has at least ten counts. The rearrangement links TRBV28 to TRBJ2-5; D unclear. V was pared by 5 bases and J by 11 bases, with 12 bases between. This CDR3 comprises 11 residues. Germline V lookup: CDR1 MDHEN, CDR2 SYDVKM. CDR3 residues: CASSLGSRQYF. The DNA of the CDR3 is TGTGCCAGCAGTCTAGGGTCGCGTCAGTACTTC.

This clonotype appeared many times. This chain connects TRBV7-2 to TRBJ2-7; 10 bases map to TRBD2. The trim removed 6 bases at V and 2 bases at J, leaving 19 bases unmatched. The length of the CDR3 is 19 residues. The germline gives CDR1 SGHTA, CDR2 FQGNSA. CDR3 loop: CASRPQSLAGVARPYEQYF. The CDR3 DNA sequence: TGTGCCAGCAGACCCCAGAGTCTAGCGGGAGTCGCCCGGCCCTACGAGCAGTACTTC. The entire variable domain, with the rest obtained from reference TRBV7-2 and TRBJ2-7, is as follows: GAGVSQSPSNKVTEKGKDVELRCDPISGHTALYWYRQSLGQGLEFLIYFQGNSAPDKSGLPSDRFSAERTGGSVSTLTIQRTQQEDSAVYLCASRPQSLAGVARPYEQYFGPGTRLTVT.

CDR3 bases: TGCAGCGTTGCGCAGGGTAATGAAAAACTGTTTTTT. Its translation: CSVAQGNEKLFF. The genes are TRBV29-1 and TRBJ1-4; possible D gene TRBD1, 5 bases. Trimming removed 4 bases from V and 4 bases from J, with 7 bases in between. The CDR3 spans 12 residues. The germline gives CDR1 SQVTM, CDR2 ANQGSEA.

The chain uses TRBV10-3 and TRBJ2-3; 9 nucleotides match TRBD2. The germline CDR1 and CDR2 sequences are ENHRY and SYGVKD. The CDR3 sequence is 13 residues long. The junction had 8 bases not matched to a gene; V was cut back by 11 bases and J by 5 bases. The CDR3 protein is CASAGTSRDTQYF. DNA of the CDR3: TGTGCCTCCGCCGGGACTAGCCGAGATACGCAGTATTTT.

This rearrangement joins TRBV20-1 to TRBJ2-7; 7 nucleotides agree with TRBD2. Per germline, CDR1 DFQATT and CDR2 SNEGSKA (reference sequence). The CDR3 is made up of 15 amino acids. V shed 0 bases and J 3 bases; nucleotides not matched to a gene: 8. The CDR3 region is CSARDRAGVLYEQYF. The CDR3 DNA reads as TGCAGTGCTAGAGATCGGGCGGGGGTGCTCTACGAGCAGTACTTC.

In its sample, this clonotype was seen many times. The V call is TRBV6-2 or TRBV6-3, the J call TRBJ1-5; TRBD1 might be the D (5 bases). The CDR3 totals 14 residues. The V gene lost 2 bases and the J gene lost 7 bases, with 12 bases spanning the gap. Germline V gene lookup returns CDR1 MNHEY and CDR2 SVGEGT. CDR3 region: CASSYPTGQQPQHF. The CDR3 bases are TGTGCCAGCAGTTACCCCACGGGGCAGCAGCCCCAGCATTTT.

This clonotype was picked up a small number of times. The chain couples TRBV9 to TRBJ2-1; D might be TRBD1 (5 bases). The CDR3 is 11 amino acids. V gave up 3 bases and J gave up 8 bases, with 6 bases separating them. Per the germline V gene, CDR1 is SGDLS and CDR2 is YYNGEE. CDR3 in amino acids: CASSEGHEQFF. CDR3 sequence (DNA): TGTGCCAGCAGCGAGGGGCATGAGCAGTTCTTC.

This clonotype was seen only a few times. V gene TRBV7-2 combines with J gene TRBJ2-1; TRBD1 might be the D (6 bases). Per the germline V gene, CDR1 is SGHTA and CDR2 is FQGNSA. With 0 bases removed from V and 6 bases from J, the gap between germline ends came to 12 bases. The CDR3 contains 15 residues. The CDR3 bases are TGTGCCAGCAGCTTAGCACAGGGCCTGGTCAATGAGCAGTTCTTC. Translated, it gives CASSLAQGLVNEQFF.

This clonotype was seen many times. The chain couples TRBV7-2 to TRBJ1-6; tentative D call: TRBD1 (6 bases). The V gene lost 5 bases and the J gene lost 3 bases, with 14 bases spanning the gap. Germline loops: CDR1 SGHTA, CDR2 FQGNSA. There are 16 residues in the CDR3. CDR3 sequence: CASSPQGSGYNSPLHF. The CDR3 DNA reads as TGTGCCAGCAGCCCCCAGGGGAGCGGCTATAATTCACCCCTCCACTTT.

Only a few counts were recorded for this clonotype. The rearrangement joins TRBV12-3 or TRBV12-4 to TRBJ2-7; 7 bases are shared with TRBD2. The CDR3 contains 15 residues. With 2 bases clipped from V and 0 bases from J, the junction kept 4 bases outside the gene matches. The CDR3 sequence is CASSLSGTSSYEQYF. CDR3 sequence (DNA): TGTGCCAGCAGTTTAAGCGGGACCAGCTCCTACGAGCAGTACTTC.

The table lists this clonotype with a few counts. The gene calls are TRBV24-1 and TRBJ2-1, with a tentative D call TRBD2 (5 bases). The CDR3 totals 15 residues. Germline V gives CDR1 KGHDR, CDR2 SFDVKD. Trimming removed 3 bases at V and 8 bases at J, with 16 bases between. In nucleotides, the CDR3 is TGTGCCACCAGTGATGCCTTACACCTGAGGGATGAGCAGTTCTTC. This translates into CATSDALHLRDEQFF.

Only a few counts were recorded for this clonotype. The V gene is TRBV20-1, the J gene TRBJ2-1, with TRBD2 identical over 10 bases. The CDR3 has 14 amino acids. The trim removed 6 bases at V and 4 bases at J, leaving 6 bases unmatched. CDR1 is DFQATT, CDR2 SNEGSKA, per germline (reference sequence). Here the CDR3 reads CSALRTSGYNEQFF. CDR3 DNA sequence: TGCAGTGCCCTTCGGACTAGCGGATACAATGAGCAGTTCTTC.

This clonotype has just a few counts. CDR3: CSAREATPMNTEAFF. CDR3 nucleotides: TGCAGTGCTAGAGAGGCGACCCCGATGAACACTGAAGCTTTCTTT. The chain links TRBV20-1 to TRBJ1-1; D unresolved. The V gene lost 0 bases and the J gene lost 0 bases, with 11 bases spanning the gap. The CDR3 totals 15 residues. Germline V gene data show CDR1 as DFQATT and CDR2 as SNEGSKA (reference sequence).

This clonotype was counted at least ten times. The rearrangement joins TRBV7-2 to TRBJ2-2; tentatively, D is TRBD2 (5 bases). CDR1 is SGHTA and CDR2 is FQGNSA in the germline V gene. The length of the CDR3 is 13 residues. V lost 5 bases to trimming and J lost 4 bases, with 8 bases between them. The CDR3 nucleotides are TGTGCCAGCAGCCGGGGAGTCACCGGGGAGCTGTTTTTT. Protein product: CASSRGVTGELFF.

This clonotype was seen a few times. This sequence joins TRBV20-1 and TRBJ2-7; D is possibly TRBD2 (5 bases). Germline V gene data show CDR1 as DFQATT and CDR2 as SNEGSKA (reference sequence). Trimming shortened V by 5 bases and J by 3 bases, and 17 bases separated the two germline ends. The CDR3 sequence is 14 residues long. The DNA for the CDR3 is TGCAGTGCTGCCCCTGGACTGACCTTCTACGAGCAGTACTTC. The encoded protein is CSAAPGLTFYEQYF.

V and J are TRBV7-4 and TRBJ1-1, with D possibly matching TRBD1 (5 bases). Per germline, CDR1 SGHVT and CDR2 SQSDAQ. There are 13 residues in the CDR3. V shed 5 bases and J shed 9 bases, with 16 bases lying between them. In DNA form, the CDR3 reads TGTGCCAGCAGCCCACCGGATAAGGGGAAAGCTTTCTTT. Translation gives CASSPPDKGKAFF.

This clonotype has at least ten counts. The V and J genes are TRBV10-3 and TRBJ1-5, with D possibly matching TRBD1 (6 bases). CDR3 length equals 16 residues. The germline V and J ends were trimmed by 0 bases and 2 bases, with 11 bases remaining between them. Germline values: CDR1 ENHRY, CDR2 SYGVKD. The CDR3 DNA sequence: TGTGCCATCAGTGAGTCGAAGGGGGTACGCAATCAGCCCCAGCATTTT. Its protein product is CAISESKGVRNQPQHF.

This clonotype was picked up a small number of times. The chain employs TRBV7-4 and TRBJ2-7; D is unclear. The length of the CDR3 is 12 residues. The V end lost 3 bases, the J end lost 6 bases, and 9 bases lay between the germline ends. CDR1 is SGHVT, CDR2 SQSDAQ, per germline. The CDR3: CASSLGPFEQYF. The DNA of the CDR3 is TGTGCCAGCAGCTTGGGCCCCTTCGAGCAGTACTTC. Full variable domain (missing parts from reference TRBV7-4 and TRBJ2-7): GAGVSQSPRYKVAKRGRDVALRCDSISGHVTLYWYRQTLGQGSEVLTYSQSDAQRDKSGRPSGRFSAERPERSVSTLKIQRTEQGDSAVYLCASSLGPFEQYFGPGTRLTVT.

A remark on this clonotype: Since a much larger clone is just one base distant, this may be a read error. The gene calls are TRBV11-2 and TRBJ2-3; 8 bases map to TRBD2. The CDR3 spans 18 residues. Germline V lookup: CDR1 SGHAT, CDR2 FQNNGV. The CDR3 nucleotides are TGTACCAGCAGCCCCCGAGGGGCGGGAGGTCTAAGCACAGATACGCAGTATTTT. This encodes CTSSPRGAGGLSTDTQYF.